Listed below are T cell receptor beta chains from one sample, sequenced in a study of technical replicates of blood from a few donors. Assay: immunoSEQ multiplex PCR; the TCRdb copy retains only in-frame clones and omits some. The sample includes tens of thousands of clones, about 94% of them seen just once. Sequenced sample: T cells isolated from PBMCs. The receptors stem from a human donor in good health. Both conserved end residues are part of each CDR3. D genes are given only for firm matches. Some rows have no size entry. The others give once, few or many, or a class for an expanded clone.

>.|TRBJ2-7|.|TRBV27
CASSLSSRGYFYEQYF
TGTGCCAGCAGTTTATCAAGCCGCGGTTATTTCTACGAGCAGTACTTC
>.|TRBJ1-4|.|TRBV15
CATSWGATNEKLFF
TGTGCCACCAGTTGGGGGGCAACTAATGAAAAACTGTTTTTT
>TRBD1|TRBJ1-1|.|TRBV11-3
CASSYRDRNTEAFF
TGTGCCAGCAGCTACCGGGACAGAAACACTGAAGCTTTCTTT
>TRBD2|TRBJ2-3|few|TRBV19
CASTKGLAGGTDTQYF
TGTGCCAGCACGAAGGGATTAGCGGGAGGTACAGATACGCAGTATTTT
>TRBD2|TRBJ2-3|.|TRBV9
CASSVSAGVLDTQYF
TGTGCCAGCAGCGTGTCAGCGGGAGTATTAGATACGCAGTATTTT
>TRBD2|TRBJ2-3|.|TRBV10-3
CAIRKIASGSADTQYF
TGTGCCATCAGGAAAATCGCTAGCGGGAGCGCAGATACGCAGTATTTT
>.|TRBJ1-4|.|TRBV9
CASSRTVSEKLFF
TGTGCCAGCAGCAGGACAGTAAGTGAAAAACTGTTTTTT
>.|TRBJ2-7|.|TRBV28
CASSNPLGAGDRYEQYF
TGTGCCAGCAGTAACCCGCTGGGGGCGGGAGATCGGTACGAGCAGTACTTC
>TRBD2|TRBJ2-7|.|TRBV7-2
CASSPEREIYEQYF
TGTGCCAGCAGCCCCGAGCGGGAAATATACGAGCAGTACTTC
>TRBD2|TRBJ2-4|once|TRBV30
CAWSVRGLAIQYF
TGTGCCTGGAGTGTACGGGGACTAGCCATTCAGTACTTC
>TRBD1|TRBJ1-4|.|TRBV18
CASSPTVTGIHEKLFF
TGTGCCAGCTCACCGACCGTGACAGGGATTCATGAAAAACTGTTTTTT
>TRBD2|TRBJ2-1|.|TRBV11-2
CASSTGLAPNEQFF
TGTGCCAGCAGCACAGGACTAGCGCCGAATGAGCAGTTCTTC
>.|TRBJ2-1|.|TRBV6-6
CASSYVSGEGEQFF
TGTGCCAGCAGTTACGTTTCGGGAGAAGGCGAGCAGTTCTTC
>.|TRBJ2-7|.|TRBV10-3
CAISESGPGYEQYF
TGTGCCATCAGTGAGTCTGGGCCAGGGTATGAGCAGTACTTC
>.|TRBJ2-5|.|TRBV30
CAWSVHYQETQYF
TGTGCCTGGAGTGTACACTATCAGGAGACCCAGTACTTC
>.|TRBJ2-7|.|TRBV13
CASSLGLDRSEGPYF
TGTGCCAGCAGCTTAGGTCTCGACAGGTCTGAGGGTCCGTACTTC
>TRBD1|TRBJ2-7|.|TRBV28
CATQKQGAYEQYF
TGTGCCACCCAGAAACAGGGGGCTTACGAGCAGTACTTC
>.|TRBJ2-5|once|TRBV6-5
CASSSRGMGETQYF
TGTGCCAGCAGTTCCAGGGGAATGGGGGAGACCCAGTACTTC
>TRBD2|TRBJ2-7|.|TRBV25-1
CASSALAGGPTEQYF
TGTGCCAGCAGTGCTCTAGCGGGAGGGCCGACGGAGCAGTACTTC
>TRBD2|TRBJ2-1|.|TRBV7-8
CASSLVETSRVWDEQFF
TGTGCCAGCAGCTTAGTAGAGACTAGCCGGGTTTGGGATGAGCAGTTCTTC
>.|TRBJ2-3|.|TRBV5-1
CASTFRDSLTDTQYF
TGCGCCAGTACCTTTCGGGACTCCCTCACAGATACGCAGTATTTT
>.|TRBJ2-1|.|TRBV14
CASSQDNNEQFF
TGTGCCAGCAGCCAAGATAACAATGAGCAGTTCTTC
>TRBD1|TRBJ1-1|.|TRBV28
CASHRGVDATMNTEAFF
TGTGCCAGCCACAGGGGGGTGGACGCAACCATGAACACTGAAGCTTTCTTT
>TRBD1|TRBJ1-2|.|TRBV28
CASSPMDRGSGYTF
TGTGCCAGCAGTCCTATGGACAGGGGGAGCGGCTACACCTTC
>TRBD2|TRBJ2-2|.|TRBV19
CASRKREGTGELFF
TGTGCCAGTAGGAAGCGGGAGGGGACCGGGGAGCTGTTTTTT
>TRBD2|TRBJ2-2|.|TRBV5-1
CASSTSGRRDTGELFF
TGCGCCAGCAGTACTAGCGGGAGGAGGGACACCGGGGAGCTGTTTTTT
>.|TRBJ1-1|.|TRBV6-1
CASSVNPGNTEAFF
TGTGCCAGCAGTGTTAACCCGGGAAACACTGAAGCTTTCTTT
>TRBD1|TRBJ1-1|.|TRBV11-3
CASSLISGGRTEAFF
TGTGCCAGCAGCTTAATTTCAGGGGGCCGAACTGAAGCTTTCTTT
>TRBD2|TRBJ2-5|.|TRBV7-2
CASSLEASGSGLQETQYF
TGTGCCAGCAGCTTAGAGGCTAGCGGGAGCGGCCTCCAAGAGACCCAGTACTTC
>TRBD2|TRBJ2-7|.|TRBV7-9
CASSLAGGEQYF
TGTGCCAGCAGCTTAGCGGGGGGGGAGCAGTACTTC
>TRBD1|TRBJ1-1|few|TRBV6-5
CASSNGQGGAFF
TGTGCCAGCAGCAACGGACAGGGTGGGGCTTTCTTT
>.|TRBJ2-1|.|TRBV7-3
CASSATGPNEQFF
TGTGCCAGCAGCGCCACAGGGCCCAATGAGCAGTTCTTC
>.|TRBJ1-2|.|TRBV5-5
CASSFEGVGYGYTF
TGTGCCAGCAGCTTTGAAGGGGTCGGCTATGGCTACACCTTC
>TRBD2|TRBJ2-3|.|TRBV5-1
CASSFGLAGRTDTQYF
TGCGCCAGCAGCTTCGGACTAGCGGGGCGCACAGATACGCAGTATTTT
>.|TRBJ2-2|.|TRBV7-3
CASSLNSGGANTGELFF
TGTGCCAGCAGCTTAAACTCGGGGGGCGCAAACACCGGGGAGCTGTTTTTT
>TRBD1|TRBJ2-7|.|TRBV20-1
CSAAQGYEQYF
TGCAGTGCTGCACAGGGGTACGAGCAGTACTTC
>TRBD1|TRBJ1-1|.|TRBV7-2
CASSHRTGIEGAFF
TGTGCCAGCAGCCATAGGACAGGGATTGAAGGGGCTTTCTTT
>.|TRBJ2-5|.|TRBV7-7
CASSLARSGETQYF
TGTGCTAGCAGCTTAGCGAGGAGCGGAGAGACCCAGTACTTC
>TRBD1|TRBJ1-5|.|TRBV10-2
CASTATGTGADNQPQHF
TGCGCCAGCACGGCCACCGGGACAGGGGCCGACAATCAGCCCCAGCATTTT
>TRBD1|TRBJ1-2|.|TRBV10-3
CAISSPGGGYTF
TGTGCCATCAGTTCCCCAGGGGGTGGCTACACCTTC
>.|TRBJ2-3|.|TRBV5-4
CASSYGDTQYF
TGTGCCAGCAGCTATGGCGATACGCAGTATTTT
>.|TRBJ1-2|.|TRBV10-3
CAISDGAAYGYTF
TGTGCCATCAGTGATGGGGCAGCCTATGGCTACACCTTC
>.|TRBJ1-4|.|TRBV15
CATSRDTGFNEKLFF
TGTGCCACCAGCAGAGATACAGGGTTTAATGAAAAACTGTTTTTT
>.|TRBJ1-1|.|TRBV14
CASSQETRTEAFF
TGTGCCAGCAGCCAAGAAACGCGCACTGAAGCTTTCTTT
>.|TRBJ2-2|.|TRBV6-5
CASGRTGELFF
TGTGCCAGCGGGCGAACCGGGGAGCTGTTTTTT
>TRBD2|TRBJ2-3|.|TRBV29-1
CSFTPLAGASTDTQYF
TGCAGTTTCACCCCGCTAGCGGGAGCTAGCACAGATACGCAGTATTTT